Below, 10 T cell receptor beta chains from the same sample are listed, as sequenced in a study of blood T cells in healthy people across ages. For the second PCR, which ran for roughly 6 to 12 cycles, a sample-barcoded 5' primer and a J-beta primer mix were used. Each CDR3 protein is one row after TCRdb ran MiXCR on the 5' RACE reads. The data hold roughly 1.5 million distinct CDR3 sequences, with under 55% observed a single time. The sample was blood. These receptors were collected from a woman aged 18 to 35 in good health.

For this clonotype: This sequence may be a read error, since a much larger clone differs from it by one base. This chain links TRBV12-3 or TRBV12-4 with TRBJ2-1, with D possibly TRBD2 on 7 matching bases. V gave up 6 bases and J gave up 10 bases, with 19 bases separating them. CDR3 length equals 14 residues. CDR3 in DNA: TGTGCCAGCAGCCCCAGCTGGGGGGGGCACGAGCAGTTCTTC. The encoded protein is CASSPSWGGHEQFF.

The chain joins TRBV19 to TRBJ1-3; D remains unclear. V lost 9 bases to trimming and J lost 0 bases, with 15 bases between them. The V gene's germline CDR1 is LNHDA and CDR2 SQIVND (reference sequence). This CDR3 is 15 amino acids long. The CDR3 sequence: CASSISGFSGNTIYF. The CDR3 bases are TGTGCCAGCTCAATCTCAGGTTTCTCTGGAAACACCATATATTTT.

This clonotype was seen a few times. This chain connects TRBV12-5 to TRBJ1-5; D is perhaps TRBD1 (5 bases). Trimming left V 5 bases short and J 3 bases short, with 8 bases between. Germline assignment: CDR1 LGHNT and CDR2 FRNRAP. This CDR3 is 13 amino acids long. CDR3 region: CASGLGDNQPQHF. The CDR3, as DNA: TGTGCTAGTGGTCTAGGGGACAATCAGCCCCAGCATTTT. Full variable domain (outside the CDR3, taken from reference TRBV12-5 and TRBJ1-5): DARVTQTPRHKVTEMGQEVTMRCQPILGHNTVFWYRQTMMQGLELLAYFRNRAPLDDSGMPKDRFSAEMPDATLATLKIQPSEPRDSAVYFCASGLGDNQPQHFGDGTRLSIL.

The DNA of the CDR3 is TGCGCCAGCAGCCAACCTCGAAGGGGAGGTGATTCACCCCTCCACTTT. Translated, it gives CASSQPRRGGDSPLHF. The chain joins TRBV4-1 to TRBJ1-6, with a possible D match to TRBD1 (5 bases). The germline gives CDR1 MGHRA, CDR2 YSYEKL. V lost 2 bases and J lost 8, with 16 bases in between. The CDR3 loop spans 16 amino acids.

As regards this clonotype: Germline and junction disagree at one end, which may indicate a read error. The chain links TRBV6-1 to TRBJ2-5; 8 bases align to TRBD2. CDR3 length: 13 residues. The V gene's germline CDR1 is MNHNS and CDR2 SASEGT. The CDR3 DNA reads as TGTGCCAGCTCCGGGACTAGGCAAGAGACCCAGTGCTTC. This sequence encodes CASSGTRQETQCF.

In its sample, this clonotype was seen a few times. This chain links TRBV6-2 or TRBV6-3 with TRBJ1-2; 7 bases line up with TRBD1. This CDR3 spans 14 amino acids. Germline CDR1 and CDR2: MNHEY and SVGEGT. V shed 6 bases and J 2 bases; nucleotides not matched to a gene: 6. This chain's CDR3 is CASRTGTVNYGYTF. The CDR3 coding sequence is TGTGCCAGCAGAACCGGGACAGTAAACTATGGCTACACCTTC.

This clonotype was found a few times. The chain links TRBV28 to TRBJ2-1; TRBD2 matches at 15 bases. The CDR3 is 16 amino acids. J lost 8 bases, V lost 4 bases, and 6 bases had no gene match. In germline, CDR1 is MDHEN, CDR2 SYDVKM. The CDR3 reads CASSSGGLAGGHEQFF. The CDR3 nucleotides read TGTGCCAGCAGTTCAGGGGGACTAGCGGGGGGTCATGAGCAGTTCTTC.

The chain has TRBV5-1 and TRBJ1-1, with TRBD1 identical over 10 bases. Trimming took 4 bases from V and 5 from J; bases not matched to a gene: 8. The CDR3 has 15 amino acids. Germline CDR1 is SGHRS and CDR2 is YFSETQ. In nucleotides, the CDR3 is TGCGCCAGCAGCGCTACGGGACAGGGGTTGACTGAAGCTTTCTTT. Encoded protein: CASSATGQGLTEAFF.

This clonotype has only a few counts. This rearrangement joins TRBV20-1 to TRBJ2-1; weak D call: TRBD2 (5 bases). Trimming removed 3 bases from V and 4 bases from J, with 22 bases in between. Germline-derived CDR1 and CDR2 are DFQATT and SNEGSKA (reference sequence). The CDR3 loop spans 17 amino acids. Here the CDR3 reads CSARNMLPSRPYNEQFF. CDR3 coding DNA: TGCAGTGCTAGGAATATGCTCCCTAGCAGACCGTACAATGAGCAGTTCTTC.

This clonotype showed up just a few times. This rearrangement joins TRBV11-2 to TRBJ2-7, with D unclear. Germline V gene sequence: CDR1 SGHAT, CDR2 FQNNGV. This CDR3 spans 13 amino acids. The V end was cut by 4 bases, the J end by 2 bases, with 9 bases between. The CDR3 region is CASSSHNTYEQYF. The CDR3 DNA follows: TGTGCCAGCAGCTCCCACAATACCTACGAGCAGTACTTC.